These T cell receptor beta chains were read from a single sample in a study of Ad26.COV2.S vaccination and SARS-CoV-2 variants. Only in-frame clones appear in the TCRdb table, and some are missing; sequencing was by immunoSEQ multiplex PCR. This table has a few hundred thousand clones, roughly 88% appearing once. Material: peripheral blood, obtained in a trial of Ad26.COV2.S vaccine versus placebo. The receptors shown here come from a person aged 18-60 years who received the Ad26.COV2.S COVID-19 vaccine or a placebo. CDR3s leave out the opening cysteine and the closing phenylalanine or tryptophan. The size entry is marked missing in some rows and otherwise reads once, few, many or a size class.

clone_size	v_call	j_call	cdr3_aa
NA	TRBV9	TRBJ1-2	ASSVDQGENFSGYGYT
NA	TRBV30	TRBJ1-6	ALDPGQNSPLH
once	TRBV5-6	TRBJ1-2	ASSSSHGAGYT
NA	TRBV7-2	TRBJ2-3	ASSDPGGGTDTQY
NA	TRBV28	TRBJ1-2	ASSLYLNAYGYT
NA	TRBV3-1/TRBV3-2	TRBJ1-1	ASSPDSRTEAF
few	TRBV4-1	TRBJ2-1	ASSQEGRLAGDNEQF
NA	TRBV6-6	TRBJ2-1	ASSPPGGGSYNEQF
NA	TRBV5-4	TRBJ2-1	ASSPQGGSYNEQF
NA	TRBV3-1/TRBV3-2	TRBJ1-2	ASSQEAGAHYGYT
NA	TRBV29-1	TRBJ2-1	SVVQDSYNEQF
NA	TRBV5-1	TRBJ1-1	ASSLVPLNTEAF
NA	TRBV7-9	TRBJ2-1	ASSPTGLGFNEQF
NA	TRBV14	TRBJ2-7	ASSGLDREVYEQY
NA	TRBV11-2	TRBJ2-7	ASSLSGLSYEQY